This TCR beta chain was identified in a study of blood T cells in healthy people across ages. Study-level findings and limits: Long-lived donors had more naive CD4+ cells and higher diversity than aged donors.

With respect to this clonotype: The antigen is not known.

There were healthy Caucasian individuals from Russia, aged about 6 to 100, serving as donors. Then a second PCR, running about 6 to 11 cycles, was carried out with a sample-barcoded 5' primer and a J-beta primer mix. Each TCR beta cDNA got a 12-nucleotide random molecular identifier. Samples each returned at least 3 million CDR3-containing paired-end reads. TCRdb ran MiXCR on the 5' RACE reads and lists one entry per CDR3 protein. The sample has hundreds of thousands of distinct CDR3 sequences, around three fifths seen once. The CDR3 is 11 amino acids. V lost 3 bases and J lost 6, with 6 bases in between. The V gene's germline CDR1 is ENHRY and CDR2 SYGVKD.

The chain employs TRBV10-3 and TRBJ2-7; D gene unclear. The clonotype originates from a man in his fifties or sixties in good health. Sequencing was performed on blood. The CDR3 sequence: CAISELSEQYF. CDR3 nucleotide sequence: TGTGCCATCAGTGAATTGAGCGAGCAGTACTTC.